These 12 T cell receptor beta chains were all obtained from the same sample, sequenced in a study of T cells in Graves' hyperthyroidism and ophthalmopathy. TCR beta CDR3 sequences were amplified from RNA transcripts. HTBI primers were the set used in a first-round RT-PCR of the TCR CDR3. A single record per CDR3 protein comes from TCRdb applying MiXCR to the multiplex PCR reads. Among approximately 610,000 distinct CDR3 sequences listed, over 12% were seen once. Sequencing was performed on blood. The receptor source for this set is a woman aged 40 to 55 with Graves' ophthalmopathy.

Ten or more counts support this clonotype. The CDR3 DNA reads as TGTGCTAGTGGTTTGGTAGGGGGGCAGGTTACCTACGAGCAGTACTTC. Its translation is CASGLVGGQVTYEQYF. The chain links TRBV12-5 to TRBJ2-7; D is possibly TRBD1 or TRBD2 (6 bases each). Germline lookup yields CDR1 LGHNT and CDR2 FRNRAP. The CDR3 is made up of 16 amino acids. V was pared by 0 bases and J by 2 bases, with 14 bases between.

This clonotype has at least ten counts. The chain recombines TRBV12-3 or TRBV12-4 with TRBJ2-5; 8 nucleotides agree with TRBD2. J was trimmed by 4 bases and V by 5 bases; bases with no gene match: 3. The length of the CDR3 is 13 residues. This CDR3 is CASSGTRGETQYF. DNA for the CDR3: TGTGCCAGCAGTGGGACTAGGGGAGAGACCCAGTACTTC.

This clonotype was counted many times. The rearrangement joins TRBV7-2 to TRBJ2-5; unclear D gene. The V end was cut by 4 bases, the J end by 5 bases, with 11 bases between. CDR1 SGHTA and CDR2 FQGNSA come from the germline V gene. The length of the CDR3 is 13 residues. CDR3 DNA sequence: TGTGCCAGCAGCTCACCCGCTTCTGAGACCCAGTACTTC. Its protein is CASSSPASETQYF.

This clonotype was found many times. V usage is TRBV6-1 and J usage is TRBJ2-4; weak D call: TRBD1 (6 bases). Looked up from germline, CDR1 is MNHNS and CDR2 is SASEGT. V was pared by 4 bases and J by 6 bases, with 13 bases between. This CDR3 has 14 residues. As DNA, the CDR3 is TGTGCCAGCAGTGGGGGACATGGCGGAAACATTCAGTACTTC. Protein sequence: CASSGGHGGNIQYF.

This clonotype has ten or more counts. The rearrangement links TRBV19 to TRBJ1-1; D is undetermined. V shed 5 bases and J shed 6 bases, with 7 bases lying between them. The CDR3 runs to 11 residues. CDR1 LNHDA and CDR2 SQIVND come from the germline V gene (reference sequence). This CDR3 reads CASSQKSEAFF. The CDR3 DNA sequence: TGTGCCAGTAGTCAGAAATCTGAAGCTTTCTTT.

Ten or more counts support this clonotype. In nucleotides, the CDR3 is TGTGCCAGCAGTCTGGGACGGTTTGGTTACACCATATATTTT. As protein: CASSLGRFGYTIYF. V and J are TRBV6-5 and TRBJ1-3; tentative D call: TRBD1 (5 bases). V shed 5 bases and J shed 8 bases, with 16 bases lying between them. Germline CDR1 and CDR2: MNHEY and SVGAGI. The CDR3 runs 14 residues.

The chain recombines TRBV12-3 or TRBV12-4 with TRBJ1-1, with 7 nucleotides matching TRBD1. The length of the CDR3 is 17 residues. The trim removed 6 bases at V and 6 bases at J, leaving 19 bases unmatched. CDR3 region: CASSHTTGAGGIPEAFF. The DNA of the CDR3 is TGTGCCAGCAGCCACACCACCGGGGCAGGGGGAATTCCTGAAGCTTTCTTT.

The V and J genes are TRBV12-3 or TRBV12-4 and TRBJ2-5; no reliable D call. Trimming removed 3 bases from V and 9 bases from J, with 14 bases in between. The CDR3 runs 13 residues. For the CDR3, the DNA is TGTGCCAGCAGTTTGAATGGGGAATCTGCCCAGTACTTC. Protein sequence: CASSLNGESAQYF.

This chain uses TRBV18 with TRBJ1-1, with 9 bases identical to TRBD1. V shed 4 bases, J shed 3 bases, and the junction held 12 bases outside the gene matches. The CDR3 loop spans 17 amino acids. Germline V gene sequence: CDR1 KGHSH, CDR2 LQKENI. The CDR3 here is CASSRLQGAIGDTEAFF. DNA for the CDR3: TGTGCCAGCTCACGCTTACAGGGGGCGATTGGCGACACTGAAGCTTTCTTT.

This clonotype was found a few times. The chain links TRBV18 to TRBJ1-1, with no clear D. The CDR3 has 16 residues. V was clipped by 3 bases and J by 5 bases, with 19 bases between them. CDR1 KGHSH and CDR2 LQKENI come from the germline V gene. In DNA, the CDR3 is TGTGCCAGCTCACCCATGGAAAGGGCGACGCGAACTGAAGCTTTCTTT. Translating gives CASSPMERATRTEAFF.

This clonotype was counted at least ten times. The chain couples TRBV4-3 to TRBJ1-5, with D uncertain. CDR3 length: 15 residues. Trimming stripped 2 bases from V and 4 bases from J, with 12 bases between. Germline CDR1 is LGHNA and CDR2 is YSLEER. The CDR3 spells CASSQTWGANQPQHF. The DNA of the CDR3 is TGCGCCAGCAGCCAAACCTGGGGAGCAAATCAGCCCCAGCATTTT.

The genes are TRBV10-3 and TRBJ2-5, with 7 nucleotides matching TRBD2. Per germline, CDR1 ENHRY and CDR2 SYGVKD. The CDR3 consists of 15 residues. J was trimmed by 0 bases and V by 4 bases; bases with no gene match: 5. The CDR3 DNA is TGTGCCATCAGTGTAGGCGGGGGATACCAAGAGACCCAGTACTTC. It translates to CAISVGGGYQETQYF.